This T cell receptor beta chain was sequenced during a study of blood T cell repertoires in COVID-19 (TCRdb year 2020). About the study as a whole: The collaborator samples originated in the United States, Italy and Spain and spanned the acute and convalescent phases of COVID-19. The material from the prospective study consisted of cDNA or gDNA derived from T cells, B-cell-depleted T cells, or PBMCs. Subjects who had been exposed to COVID-19, were actively infected with it, or had recovered from it provided the deeply sampled blood TCRbeta repertoires that made up the dataset. The repertoires were released in a freely available public database meant as a resource for research on the immune response to SARS-CoV-2. The samples were drawn from two sources: the first 160 participants of the ongoing ImmuneRACE study, and about 1,300 subjects contributed by 6 global collaborators. A de-identified subject ID, COVID-19 status, age in years and sex were almost always included in the sample metadata. Where available, HLA class I and class II types were obtained from metadata supplied by the sample provider rather than from assay-based typing. Summary of the overall study and its limitations: How much clinical and demographic metadata was included differed by source and by participant, and the metadata was provided uncurated.

The CDR3 sequence holds 17 residues, the cysteine and phenylalanine included. The read is trimmed to its CDR3 DNA, 51 bases read in frame from base 1. For this chain, trimming is 4 bases at the V end and 4 bases at the J end, and the number of junction bases without a gene match is 11. CDR1 and CDR2 are read off the germline V gene as SGDLS and YYNGEE. The immunoSEQ Assay, a bias-controlled multiplex PCR, was used to amplify TCRbeta CDR3 regions from genomic DNA. Per the authors' processing: The number of nucleated cells in each sample was estimated by amplification of reference gene primers within the assay. To quantify the absolute abundance of each unique TCRbeta CDR3 rearrangement, sequence reads were collapsed and filtered. For each sample, productive Simpson clonality was calculated by taking the square root of Simpson's diversity index across productive rearrangements. TCRdb retrieved this table from immuneACCESS and kept in-frame rearrangements only. Not all clones are present; in checked studies, unresolved V genes account for under half, and no reason is known for the remainder. D and trimming were read from the DNA, whereas the V and J calls and clone size are those reported in that table. The sample table shows fewer than 200,000 clones, and around 90% are seen once. The top ten clonotypes cover roughly 25% of the sample.

Collaborating institutions collected whole blood in K2EDTA tubes following their own protocols. For TCRbeta analysis, collaborator samples were shipped as frozen whole blood, as isolated PBMCs, or as DNA extracted from either sample type. Regarding this clone: Its recognized antigen is unknown. No clone much larger than this one lies a single base away; base qualities are absent.

Sequenced: peripheral blood. The TCR sequence derives from a man aged 55 to 70 with acute or convalescent COVID-19. Recombination linked TRBV9 to TRBJ2-3, with 11 central nucleotides matching TRBD2. CDR3 loop: CASSLMTSGVGSDTQYF. The DNA sequence is TGTGCCAGCAGCTTGATGACTAGCGGGGTGGGGTCAGATACGCAGTATTTT.